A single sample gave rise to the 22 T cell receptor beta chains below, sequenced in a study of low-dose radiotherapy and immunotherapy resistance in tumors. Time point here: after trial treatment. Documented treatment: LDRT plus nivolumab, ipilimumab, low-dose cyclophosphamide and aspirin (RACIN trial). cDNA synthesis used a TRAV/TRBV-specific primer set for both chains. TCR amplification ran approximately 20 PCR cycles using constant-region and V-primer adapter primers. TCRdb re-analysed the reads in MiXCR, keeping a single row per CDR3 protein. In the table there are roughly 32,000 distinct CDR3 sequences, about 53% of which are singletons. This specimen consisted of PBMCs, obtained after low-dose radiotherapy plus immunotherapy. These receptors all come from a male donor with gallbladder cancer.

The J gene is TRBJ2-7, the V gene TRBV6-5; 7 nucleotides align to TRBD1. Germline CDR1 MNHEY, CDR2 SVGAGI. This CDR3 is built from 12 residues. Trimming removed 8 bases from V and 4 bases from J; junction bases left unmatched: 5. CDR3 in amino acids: CASGTGAYEQYF. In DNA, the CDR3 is TGTGCCAGCGGCACAGGGGCGTACGAGCAGTACTTC.

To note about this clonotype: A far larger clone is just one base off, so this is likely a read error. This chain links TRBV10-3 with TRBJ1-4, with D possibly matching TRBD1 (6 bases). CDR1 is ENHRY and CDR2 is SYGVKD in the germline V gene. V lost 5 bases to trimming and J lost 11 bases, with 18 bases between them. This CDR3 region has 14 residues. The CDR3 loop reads CAISSGTSLGKLFF. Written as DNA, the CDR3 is TGTGCCATCAGTTCCGGGACAAGCTTAGGGAAACTGTTTTTT.

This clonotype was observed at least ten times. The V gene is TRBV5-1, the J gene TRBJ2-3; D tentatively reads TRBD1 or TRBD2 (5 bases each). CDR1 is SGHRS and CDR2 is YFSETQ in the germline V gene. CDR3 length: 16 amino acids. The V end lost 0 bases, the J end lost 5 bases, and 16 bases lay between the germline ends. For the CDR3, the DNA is TGCGCCAGCAGCTTGGCCATAGGACTGGGGGAAGATACGCAGTATTTT. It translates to CASSLAIGLGEDTQYF.

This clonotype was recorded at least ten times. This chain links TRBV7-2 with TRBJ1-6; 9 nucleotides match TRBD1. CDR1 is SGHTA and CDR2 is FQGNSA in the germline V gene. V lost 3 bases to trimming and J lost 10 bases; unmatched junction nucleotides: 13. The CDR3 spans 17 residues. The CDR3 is CASSFRGTDRGGSPLHF. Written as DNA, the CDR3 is TGTGCCAGCAGCTTTAGGGGAACCGACAGGGGGGGGTCACCCCTCCACTTT.

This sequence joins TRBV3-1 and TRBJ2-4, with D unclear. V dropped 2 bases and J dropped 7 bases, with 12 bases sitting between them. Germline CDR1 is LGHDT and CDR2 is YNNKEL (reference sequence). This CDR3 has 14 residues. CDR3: CASSQNPLVNIQYF. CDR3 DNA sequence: TGTGCCAGCAGCCAAAACCCCCTAGTGAACATTCAGTACTTC.

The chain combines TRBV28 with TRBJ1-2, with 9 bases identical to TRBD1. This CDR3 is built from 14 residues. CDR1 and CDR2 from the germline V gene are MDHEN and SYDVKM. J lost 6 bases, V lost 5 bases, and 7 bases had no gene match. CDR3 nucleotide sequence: TGTGCCAGCAGTGGGGACAGGGTATGGAATGGCTACACCTTC. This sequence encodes CASSGDRVWNGYTF.

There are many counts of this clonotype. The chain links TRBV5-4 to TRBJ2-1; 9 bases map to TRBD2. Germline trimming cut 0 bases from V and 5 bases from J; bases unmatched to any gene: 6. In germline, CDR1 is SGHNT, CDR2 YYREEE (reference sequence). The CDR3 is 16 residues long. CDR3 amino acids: CASSLGFGLANNEQFF. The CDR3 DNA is TGTGCCAGCAGCTTGGGTTTCGGACTAGCGAACAATGAGCAGTTCTTC.

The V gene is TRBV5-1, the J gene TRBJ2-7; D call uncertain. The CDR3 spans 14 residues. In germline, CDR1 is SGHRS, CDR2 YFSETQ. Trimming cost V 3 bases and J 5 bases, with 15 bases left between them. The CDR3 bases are TGCGCCAGCAGCTGGGCCTTCGGGTTCCACGAGCAGTACTTC. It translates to CASSWAFGFHEQYF. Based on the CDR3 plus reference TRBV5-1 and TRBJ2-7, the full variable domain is KAGVTQTPRYLIKTRGQQVTLSCSPISGHRSVSWYQQTPGQGLQFLFEYFSETQRNKGNFPGRFSGRQFSNSRSEMNVSTLELGDSALYLCASSWAFGFHEQYFGPGTRLTVT.

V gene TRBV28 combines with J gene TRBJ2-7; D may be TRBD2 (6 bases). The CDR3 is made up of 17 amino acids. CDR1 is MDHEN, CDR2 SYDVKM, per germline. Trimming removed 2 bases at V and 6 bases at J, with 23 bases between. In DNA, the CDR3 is TGTGCCAGCAGTTTAGGTGGTGCGGGATTCTACCGGTTCGAGCAGTACTTC. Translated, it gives CASSLGGAGFYRFEQYF.

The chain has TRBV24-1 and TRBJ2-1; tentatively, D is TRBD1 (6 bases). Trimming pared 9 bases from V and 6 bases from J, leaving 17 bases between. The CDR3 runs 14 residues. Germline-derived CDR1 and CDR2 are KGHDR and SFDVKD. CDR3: CATGGAGLLNEQFF. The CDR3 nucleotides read TGTGCCACCGGGGGCGCAGGGTTACTCAATGAGCAGTTCTTC.

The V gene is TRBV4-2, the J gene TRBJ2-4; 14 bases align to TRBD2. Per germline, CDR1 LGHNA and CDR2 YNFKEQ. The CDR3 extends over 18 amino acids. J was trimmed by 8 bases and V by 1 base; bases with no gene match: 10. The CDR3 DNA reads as TGTGCCAGCAGCCAAGGGAGACTAGCGGGAGGGCCTAGGGACATTCAGTACTTC. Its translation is CASSQGRLAGGPRDIQYF.

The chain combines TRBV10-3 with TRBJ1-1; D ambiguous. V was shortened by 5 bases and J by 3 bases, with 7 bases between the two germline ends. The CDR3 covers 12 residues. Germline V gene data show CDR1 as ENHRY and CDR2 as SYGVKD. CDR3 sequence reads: CAISRTDTEAFF. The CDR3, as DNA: TGTGCCATCAGTAGAACGGACACTGAAGCTTTCTTT.

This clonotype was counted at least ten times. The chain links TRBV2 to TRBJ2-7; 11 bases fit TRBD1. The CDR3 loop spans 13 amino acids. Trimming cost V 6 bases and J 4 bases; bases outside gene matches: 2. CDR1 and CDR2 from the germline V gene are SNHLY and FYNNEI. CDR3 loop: CASSGQGAYEQYF. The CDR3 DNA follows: TGTGCCAGCAGCGGACAGGGGGCGTACGAGCAGTACTTC.

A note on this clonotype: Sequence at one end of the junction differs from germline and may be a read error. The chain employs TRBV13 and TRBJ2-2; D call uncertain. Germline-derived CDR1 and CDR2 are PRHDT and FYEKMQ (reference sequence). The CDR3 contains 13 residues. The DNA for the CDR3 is TGCGCCAGCAGCCTACAAAACACCGGGGAGCTGTTTTTT. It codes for CASSLQNTGELFF.

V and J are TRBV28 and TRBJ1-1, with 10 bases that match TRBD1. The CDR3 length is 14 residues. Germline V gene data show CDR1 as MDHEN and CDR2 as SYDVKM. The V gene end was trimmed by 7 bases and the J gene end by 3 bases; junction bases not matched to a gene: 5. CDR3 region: CASTLTGGYTEAFF. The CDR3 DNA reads TGTGCCAGCACCCTGACAGGGGGCTACACTGAAGCTTTCTTT.

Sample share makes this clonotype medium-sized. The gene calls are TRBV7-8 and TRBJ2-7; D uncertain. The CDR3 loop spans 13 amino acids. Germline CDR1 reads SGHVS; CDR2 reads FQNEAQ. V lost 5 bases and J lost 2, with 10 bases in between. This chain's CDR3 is CASSMAGAYEQYF. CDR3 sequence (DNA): TGTGCCAGCAGCATGGCAGGTGCCTACGAGCAGTACTTC.

The CDR3 protein is CASSQDPVNTGELFF. The CDR3 nucleotides are TGCGCCAGCAGCCAAGATCCTGTGAACACCGGGGAGCTGTTTTTT. J is TRBJ2-2 and V is TRBV4-3; D not certain. This CDR3 has 15 residues. Per the germline V gene, CDR1 is LGHNA and CDR2 is YSLEER. V lost 0 bases to trimming and J lost 1 base, with 6 bases between them.

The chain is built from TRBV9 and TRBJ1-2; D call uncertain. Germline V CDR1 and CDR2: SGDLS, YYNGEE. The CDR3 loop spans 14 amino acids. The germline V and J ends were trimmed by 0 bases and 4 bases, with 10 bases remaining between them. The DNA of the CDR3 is TGTGCCAGCAGCGTAGCCCCAGAGCCCTATGGCTACACCTTC. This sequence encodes CASSVAPEPYGYTF.

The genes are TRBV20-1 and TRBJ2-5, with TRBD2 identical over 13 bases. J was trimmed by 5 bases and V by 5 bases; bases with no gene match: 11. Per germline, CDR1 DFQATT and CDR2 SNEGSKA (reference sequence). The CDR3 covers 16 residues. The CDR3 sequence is CSAAWTSGSLLETQYF. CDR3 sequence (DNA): TGCAGTGCTGCCTGGACTAGCGGGAGTCTCTTGGAGACCCAGTACTTC.

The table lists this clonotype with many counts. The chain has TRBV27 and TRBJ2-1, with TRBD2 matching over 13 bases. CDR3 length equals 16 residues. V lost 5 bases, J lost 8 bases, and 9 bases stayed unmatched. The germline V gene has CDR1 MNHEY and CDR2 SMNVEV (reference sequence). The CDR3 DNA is TGTGCCAGCAGTACCCGGACTAGCGGGAGTAAGGATGAGCAGTTCTTC. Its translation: CASSTRTSGSKDEQFF.

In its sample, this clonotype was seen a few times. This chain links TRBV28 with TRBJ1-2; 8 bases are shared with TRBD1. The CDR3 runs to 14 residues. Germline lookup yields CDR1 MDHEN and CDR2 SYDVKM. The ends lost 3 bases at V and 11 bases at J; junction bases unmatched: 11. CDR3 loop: CASSFGQGVGGYTF. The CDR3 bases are TGTGCCAGCAGTTTTGGACAGGGAGTCGGAGGTTACACCTTC.

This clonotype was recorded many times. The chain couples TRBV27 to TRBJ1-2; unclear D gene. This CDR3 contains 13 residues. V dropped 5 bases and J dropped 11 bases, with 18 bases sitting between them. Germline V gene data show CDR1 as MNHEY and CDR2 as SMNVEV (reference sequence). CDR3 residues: CASSPLHGFSYTF. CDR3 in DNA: TGTGCCAGCAGTCCCCTCCATGGGTTCTCGTACACCTTC.